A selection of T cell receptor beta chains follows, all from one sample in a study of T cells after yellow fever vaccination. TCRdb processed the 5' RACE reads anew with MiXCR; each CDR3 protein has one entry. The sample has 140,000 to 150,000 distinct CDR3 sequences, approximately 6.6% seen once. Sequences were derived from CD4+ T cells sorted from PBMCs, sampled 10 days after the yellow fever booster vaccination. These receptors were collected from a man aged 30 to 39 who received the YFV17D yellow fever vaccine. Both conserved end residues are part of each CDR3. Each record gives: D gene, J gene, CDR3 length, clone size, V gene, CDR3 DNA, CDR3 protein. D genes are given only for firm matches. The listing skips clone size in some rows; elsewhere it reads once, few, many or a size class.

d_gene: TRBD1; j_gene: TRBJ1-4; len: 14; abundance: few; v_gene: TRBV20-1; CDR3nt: TGCAGTGCTAGTGGCGGGACAGGGGTTGAAAAACTGTTTTTT; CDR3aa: CSASGGTGVEKLFF
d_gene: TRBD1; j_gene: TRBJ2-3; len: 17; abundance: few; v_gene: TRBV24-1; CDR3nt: TGTGCCACCAGTGACCGGGACAGGGGGCTTCTCACAGATACGCAGTATTTT; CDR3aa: CATSDRDRGLLTDTQYF
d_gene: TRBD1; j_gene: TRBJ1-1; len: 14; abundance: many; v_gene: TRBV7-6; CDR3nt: TGTGCCAGCAGCTCGACCCCGGGACAGGGTGGGCCTTTCTTT; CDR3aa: CASSSTPGQGGPFF
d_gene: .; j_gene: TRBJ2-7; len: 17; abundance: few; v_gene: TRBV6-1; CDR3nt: TGTGCCAGCACCAGGGACGAAAGTTTGAGTTCCTCCTACGAGCAGTACTTC; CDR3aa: CASTRDESLSSSYEQYF
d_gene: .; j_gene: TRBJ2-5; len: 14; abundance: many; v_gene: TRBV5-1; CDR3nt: TGCGCCAGCAGCCCCACAGGGACCCAAGAGACCCAGTACTTC; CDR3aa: CASSPTGTQETQYF
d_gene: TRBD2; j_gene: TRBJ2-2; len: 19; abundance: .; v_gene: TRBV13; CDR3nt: TGTGCCAGCAGCTTCCCTTCGTCTAGCGGGAGGGGGAGGACCGGGGAGCTGTTTTTT; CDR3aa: CASSFPSSSGRGRTGELFF
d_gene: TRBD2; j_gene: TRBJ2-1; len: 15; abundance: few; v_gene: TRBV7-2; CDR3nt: TGTGCCAGCAGCCGCCGCGGGGGGGGGAACAATGAGCAGTTCTTC; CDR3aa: CASSRRGGGNNEQFF
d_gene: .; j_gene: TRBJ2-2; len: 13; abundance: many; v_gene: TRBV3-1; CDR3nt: TGTGCCAGCAGCCGCATCGATGTCGGGGAGCTGTTTTTT; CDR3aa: CASSRIDVGELFF
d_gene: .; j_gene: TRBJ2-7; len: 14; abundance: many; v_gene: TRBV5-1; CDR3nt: TGCGCCAGCAGCTTGGGAGAGGATGTATACGAGCAGTACTTC; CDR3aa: CASSLGEDVYEQYF
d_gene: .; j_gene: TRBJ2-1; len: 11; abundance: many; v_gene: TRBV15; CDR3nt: TGTGCCACCAGGCGGGACAATGAGCAGTTCTTC; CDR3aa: CATRRDNEQFF
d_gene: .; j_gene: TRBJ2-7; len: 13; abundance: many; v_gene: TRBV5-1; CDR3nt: TGCGCCAGCAGCTTGGGGGTAGACTACGAGCAGTACTTC; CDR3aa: CASSLGVDYEQYF
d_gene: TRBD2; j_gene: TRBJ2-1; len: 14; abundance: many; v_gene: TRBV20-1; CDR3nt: TGCAGTGCACCACGGGGGGGCCTTTTCAATGAGCAGTTCTTC; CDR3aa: CSAPRGGLFNEQFF
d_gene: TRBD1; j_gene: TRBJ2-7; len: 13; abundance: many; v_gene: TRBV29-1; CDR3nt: TGCAGCGTTGGTACAGGGGGTAATTACGAGCAGTACTTC; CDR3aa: CSVGTGGNYEQYF
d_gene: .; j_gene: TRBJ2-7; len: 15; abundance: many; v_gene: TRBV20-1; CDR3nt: TGCAGTGCTTTAACGGAACTCCCGAGCTCCTACGAGCAGTACTTC; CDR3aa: CSALTELPSSYEQYF
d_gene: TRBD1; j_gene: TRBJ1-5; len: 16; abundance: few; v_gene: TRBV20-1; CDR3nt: TGCAGTGCTAGTCGGGATGACAGGGGGATATATCAGCCCCAGCATTTT; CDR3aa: CSASRDDRGIYQPQHF
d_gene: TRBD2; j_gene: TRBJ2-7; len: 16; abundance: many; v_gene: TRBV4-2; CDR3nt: TGTGCCAGCAGCCAAGGGGGGGGACTAGCTTCGTACGAGCAGTACTTC; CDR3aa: CASSQGGGLASYEQYF
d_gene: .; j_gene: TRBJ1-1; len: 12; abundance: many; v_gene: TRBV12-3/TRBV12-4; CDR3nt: TGTGCCAGCAGTGCCCCTGCCGGGGGAGCTTTCTTT; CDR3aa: CASSAPAGGAFF
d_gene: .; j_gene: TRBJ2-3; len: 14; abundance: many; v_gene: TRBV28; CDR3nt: TGTGCCAGCAGTTTACCAGTAGCAACAGATACGCAGTATTTT; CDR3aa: CASSLPVATDTQYF
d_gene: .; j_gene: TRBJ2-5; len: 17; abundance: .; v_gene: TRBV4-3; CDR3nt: TGCGCCAGCAGCCAAGACCAGCCAGGAATGGGGGGAGAGACCCAGTACTTC; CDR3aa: CASSQDQPGMGGETQYF
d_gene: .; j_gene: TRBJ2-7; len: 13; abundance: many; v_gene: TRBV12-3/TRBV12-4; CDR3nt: TGTGCCAGCAGTTTCGTGAAGGGCTACGAGCAGTACTTC; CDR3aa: CASSFVKGYEQYF
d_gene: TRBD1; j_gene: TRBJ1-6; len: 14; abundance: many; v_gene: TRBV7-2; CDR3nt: TGTGCCAGCAGCGGCACGGGACAGGGGTCACCCCTCCACTTT; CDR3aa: CASSGTGQGSPLHF
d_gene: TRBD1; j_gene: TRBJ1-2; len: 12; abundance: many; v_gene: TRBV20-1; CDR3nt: TGCAGTGCAGGGGGGACAGGGGGCGGCTACACCTTC; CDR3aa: CSAGGTGGGYTF
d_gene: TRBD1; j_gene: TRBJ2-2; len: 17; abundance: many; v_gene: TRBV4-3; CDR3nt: TGCGCCAGCAGCCAAGCGGGGACAGGGGGCGGCACCGGGGAGCTGTTTTTT; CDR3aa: CASSQAGTGGGTGELFF
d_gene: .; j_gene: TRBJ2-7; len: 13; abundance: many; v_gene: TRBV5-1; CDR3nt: TGCGCCAGCAGCAACAGGGCCTCCTACGAGCAGTACTTC; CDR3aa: CASSNRASYEQYF
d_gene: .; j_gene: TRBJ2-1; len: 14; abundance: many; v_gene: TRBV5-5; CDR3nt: TGTGCCAGCAGCTTGAATTCTAACTACAATGAGCAGTTCTTC; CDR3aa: CASSLNSNYNEQFF
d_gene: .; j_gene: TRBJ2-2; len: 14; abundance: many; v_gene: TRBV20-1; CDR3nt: TGCAGTGCTAAGGGGCCTCTGAACACCGGGGAGCTGTTTTTT; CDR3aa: CSAKGPLNTGELFF
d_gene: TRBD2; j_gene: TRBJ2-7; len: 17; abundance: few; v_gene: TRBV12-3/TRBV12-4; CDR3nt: TGTGCCAGCAGTTTAGGACTAGCGGGAGTCGGAACCTACGAGCAGTACTTC; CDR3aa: CASSLGLAGVGTYEQYF
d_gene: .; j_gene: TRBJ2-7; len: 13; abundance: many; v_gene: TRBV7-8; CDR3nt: TGTGCCAGCAGCTTGAGGGGCCTGAACGAGCAGTACTTC; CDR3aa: CASSLRGLNEQYF
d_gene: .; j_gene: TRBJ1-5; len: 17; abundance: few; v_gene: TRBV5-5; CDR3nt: TGTGCCAGCAGCTCTAACTCCCGGGCCTACGGCGATCAGCCCCAGCATTTT; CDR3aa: CASSSNSRAYGDQPQHF
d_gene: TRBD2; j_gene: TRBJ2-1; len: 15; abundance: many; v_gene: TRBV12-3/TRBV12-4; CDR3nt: TGTGCCAGCAGTCAAACTAGCGGGATGGCCAATGAGCAGTTCTTC; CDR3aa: CASSQTSGMANEQFF
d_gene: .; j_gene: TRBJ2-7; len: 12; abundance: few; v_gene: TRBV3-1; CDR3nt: TGTGCCAGCACTGGGACTTTCCGGGAGCAGTACTTC; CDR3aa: CASTGTFREQYF
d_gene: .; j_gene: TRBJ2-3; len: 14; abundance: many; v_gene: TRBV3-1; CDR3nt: TGTGCCAGCAGACGAGCGGGCGCCACAGATACGCAGTATTTT; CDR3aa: CASRRAGATDTQYF
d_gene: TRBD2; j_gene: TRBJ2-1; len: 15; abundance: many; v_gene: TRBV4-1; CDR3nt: TGCGCCAGCAGCCAAGAAACTAGCGGGAGGGGTGAGCAGTTCTTC; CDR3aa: CASSQETSGRGEQFF
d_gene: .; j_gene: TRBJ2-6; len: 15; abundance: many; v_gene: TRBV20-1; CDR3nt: TGCAGTGCTAGTCCCTCTGCCTCTGGGGCCAACGTCCTGACTTTC; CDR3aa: CSASPSASGANVLTF
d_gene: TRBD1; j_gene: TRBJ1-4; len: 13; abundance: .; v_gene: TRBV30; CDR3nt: TGTGCCGTGGGACAGGGCGTTGAAGAAAAACTGTTTTTT; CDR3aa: CAVGQGVEEKLFF
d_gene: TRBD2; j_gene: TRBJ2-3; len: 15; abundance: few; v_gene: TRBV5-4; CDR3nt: TGTGCCAGCAGCTTGGATAGCGGGACTACAGATACGCAGTATTTT; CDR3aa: CASSLDSGTTDTQYF
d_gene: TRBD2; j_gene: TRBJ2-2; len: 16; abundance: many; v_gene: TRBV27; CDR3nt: TGTGCCAGCAGTCCCCAGGGTAGCGGGAGTTTCGGGGAGCTGTTTTTT; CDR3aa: CASSPQGSGSFGELFF
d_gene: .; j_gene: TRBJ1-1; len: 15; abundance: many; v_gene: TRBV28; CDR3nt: TGTGCCAGCAGTTTCTTCGGCGTAGGGAACACTGAAGCTTTCTTT; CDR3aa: CASSFFGVGNTEAFF
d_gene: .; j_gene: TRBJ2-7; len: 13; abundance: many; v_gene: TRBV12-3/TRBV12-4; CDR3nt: TGTGCCAGCCTAAAAGACAGGAACTACGAGCAGTACTTC; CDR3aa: CASLKDRNYEQYF
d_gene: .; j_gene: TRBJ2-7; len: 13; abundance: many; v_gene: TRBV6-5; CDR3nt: TGTGCCAGCAGTTTGCACAGGTCCTACGAGCAGTACTTC; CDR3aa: CASSLHRSYEQYF
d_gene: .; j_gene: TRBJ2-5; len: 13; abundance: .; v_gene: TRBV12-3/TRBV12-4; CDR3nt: TGTGCCAGCAGCCCAGGGTTTTGGGAGAGCCAGTACTTC; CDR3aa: CASSPGFWESQYF
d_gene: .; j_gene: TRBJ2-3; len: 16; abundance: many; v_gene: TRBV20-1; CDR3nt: TGCAGTGCTAGAGATTGGAACAGTAAGGCCGGAGATACGCAGTATTTT; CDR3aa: CSARDWNSKAGDTQYF
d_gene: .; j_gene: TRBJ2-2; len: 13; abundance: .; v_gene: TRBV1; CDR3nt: TGCACCAGCAGCCAAGCCGTCACCGGGGAGCTGTTTTTT; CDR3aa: CTSSQAVTGELFF
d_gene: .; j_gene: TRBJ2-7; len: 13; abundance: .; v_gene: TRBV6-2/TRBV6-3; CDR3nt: TGTGCCAGCAGGACTGCGACGGGGTACGAGCAGTACTTC; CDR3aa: CASRTATGYEQYF
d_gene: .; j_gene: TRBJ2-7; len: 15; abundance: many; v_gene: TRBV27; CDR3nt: TGTGCCAGCAGTTCCTTAGGGGCCGGCGGGGACGAGCAGTACTTC; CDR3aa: CASSSLGAGGDEQYF
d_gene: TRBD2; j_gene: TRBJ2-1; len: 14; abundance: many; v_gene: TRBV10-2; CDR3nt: TGCGCCAGCAACCAAGCGGGAGGCTACAATGAGCAGTTCTTC; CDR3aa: CASNQAGGYNEQFF
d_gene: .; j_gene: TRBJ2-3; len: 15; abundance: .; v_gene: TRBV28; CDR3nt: TGTGCCAGCAGTTTCGGGACACCTCCCCAAGATACGCAGTATTTT; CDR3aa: CASSFGTPPQDTQYF
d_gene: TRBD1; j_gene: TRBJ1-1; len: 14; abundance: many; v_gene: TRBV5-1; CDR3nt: TGCGCCAGCAGCTCGGGACAGTTGAACACTGAAGCTTTCTTT; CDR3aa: CASSSGQLNTEAFF
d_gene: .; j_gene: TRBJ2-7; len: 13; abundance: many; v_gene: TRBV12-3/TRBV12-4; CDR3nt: TGTGCCAGCAGAAGAACTAGGAACCACGAGCAGTACTTC; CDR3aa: CASRRTRNHEQYF
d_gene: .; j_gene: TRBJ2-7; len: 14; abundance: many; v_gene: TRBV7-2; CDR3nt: TGTGCCAGCTCCGGGGGAGCGGGACAGTACGAGCAGTACTTC; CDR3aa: CASSGGAGQYEQYF
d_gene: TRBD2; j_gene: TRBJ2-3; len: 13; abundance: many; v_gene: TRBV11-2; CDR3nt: TGTGCCAGCGCAGCGGGAGTCATAGATACGCAGTATTTT; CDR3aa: CASAAGVIDTQYF
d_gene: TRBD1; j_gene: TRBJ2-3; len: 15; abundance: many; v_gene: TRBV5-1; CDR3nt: TGCGCCAGCAGTAGGGCGGACAGGGGATCAGATACGCAGTATTTT; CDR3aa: CASSRADRGSDTQYF
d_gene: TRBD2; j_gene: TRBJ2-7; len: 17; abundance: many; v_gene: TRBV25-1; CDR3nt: TGTGCCACCCAGGGGGGACTAGCGGGAGTCCGCTCCTACGAGCAGTACTTC; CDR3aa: CATQGGLAGVRSYEQYF